This T cell receptor beta chain is drawn from a study of T cell clusters in autoimmune cytopenias. Study-wide points: TRB repertoire shifts in secondary cytopenia and chronic lymphocytic leukemia mostly reflected lymphoma, not autoimmunity. Compared with active autoimmune hepatitis patients, healthy donors showed approximately 3-fold more exclusive TRB clusters.

Tens of thousands of genome equivalents of blood DNA were amplified for TRB. A remark on this clonotype: The antigen is unknown.

TRB was amplified by touch-down multiplex PCR, primer pools A and B combined. No DNA is given; TCRdb re-called the multiplex PCR reads and lists each CDR3 protein once. This sample's table has about 5,900 distinct CDR3 sequences. This CDR3 has 14 amino acids. CDR1 is MNHEY and CDR2 is SVGEGT in the germline V gene. The sample consisted of peripheral blood. The TCR originated in a human donor with an autoimmune cytopenia or autoimmune hepatitis (not recorded which). The V call is TRBV6-2 or TRBV6-3, the J call TRBJ2-2; the D gene TCRdb calls, TRBD1, cannot be checked with no DNA. The CDR3 reads CASRRQGAGGELFF.